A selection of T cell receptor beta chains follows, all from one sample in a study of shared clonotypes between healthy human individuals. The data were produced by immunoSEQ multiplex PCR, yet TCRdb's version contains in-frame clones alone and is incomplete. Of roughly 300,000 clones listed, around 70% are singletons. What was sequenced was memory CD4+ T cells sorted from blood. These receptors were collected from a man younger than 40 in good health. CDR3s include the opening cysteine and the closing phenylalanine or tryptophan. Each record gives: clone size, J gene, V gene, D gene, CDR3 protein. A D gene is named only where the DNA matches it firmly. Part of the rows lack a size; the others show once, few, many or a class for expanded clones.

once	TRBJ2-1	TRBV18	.	CASSTDTSDEQFF
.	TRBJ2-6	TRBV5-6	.	CASSLPSSSGANVLTF
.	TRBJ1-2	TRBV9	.	CASSVDSGVTNYGYTF
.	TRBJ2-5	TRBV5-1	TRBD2	CASSSAGLAGIETQYF
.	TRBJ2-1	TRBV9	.	CASSLLSFGDEQFF
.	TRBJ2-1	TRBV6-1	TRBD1	CASSGNPRTGGFEQFF
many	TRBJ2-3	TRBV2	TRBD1	CASSWGQGAAGTQYF
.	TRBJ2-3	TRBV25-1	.	CASSLGDTQYF
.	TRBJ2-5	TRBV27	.	CASSLSHWGSGPQETQYF
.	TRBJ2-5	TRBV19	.	CASSITPGAGETQYF
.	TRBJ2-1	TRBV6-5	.	CASRLPTREKQFF
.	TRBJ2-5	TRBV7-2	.	CASSSRDSRGETQYF
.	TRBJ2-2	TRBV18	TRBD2	CASSPLSSGAKNTGELFF
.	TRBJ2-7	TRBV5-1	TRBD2	CASKGREGEEQYF
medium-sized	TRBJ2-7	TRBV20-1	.	CSASDHEQYF
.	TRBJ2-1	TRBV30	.	CAWKGYNEQFF
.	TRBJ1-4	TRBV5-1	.	CASRQTDATNEKLFF
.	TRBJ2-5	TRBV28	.	CASSFARNQETQYF
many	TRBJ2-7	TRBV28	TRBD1	CASSGTDYEQYF
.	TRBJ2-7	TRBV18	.	CASSPWGYEQYF
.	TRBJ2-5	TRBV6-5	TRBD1	CASSRDRYQETQYF
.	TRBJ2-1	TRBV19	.	CASSSDRSSYNEQFF
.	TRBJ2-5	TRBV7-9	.	CASSLAGAQETQYF
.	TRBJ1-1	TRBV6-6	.	CASSPFRGTEAFF
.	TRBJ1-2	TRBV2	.	CASSGQAVNYGYTF
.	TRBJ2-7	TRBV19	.	CASSIGHRRMKYEQYF
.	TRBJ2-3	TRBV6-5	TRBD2	CASSYWRESTDTQYF
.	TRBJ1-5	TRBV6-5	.	CASSPGQRDQPQHF
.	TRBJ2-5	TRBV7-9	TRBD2	CASSLIAGQETQYF
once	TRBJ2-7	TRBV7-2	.	CASSFVFTKGNEQYF
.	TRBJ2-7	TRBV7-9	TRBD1	CASSRSPGTGLFYEQYF
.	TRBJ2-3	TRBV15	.	CATSRWTTDTQYF
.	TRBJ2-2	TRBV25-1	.	CASSETGAGELFF
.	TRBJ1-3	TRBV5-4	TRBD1	CASSQTTGPSGNTIYF
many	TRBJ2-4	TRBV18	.	CASSDLAKNIQYF
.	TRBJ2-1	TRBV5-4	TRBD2	CASSLGEGYNEQFF
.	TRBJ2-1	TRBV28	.	CASRQYTRSDEQFF
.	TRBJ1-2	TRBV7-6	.	CASSRQRARKTYGYTF
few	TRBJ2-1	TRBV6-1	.	CASSEVGGNSYNEQFF
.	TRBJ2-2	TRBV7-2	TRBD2	CASSLAPRLAGGGVAGELFF
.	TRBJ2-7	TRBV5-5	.	CASSPHVQSEQYF
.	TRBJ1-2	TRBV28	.	CASSWGHFNYGYTF
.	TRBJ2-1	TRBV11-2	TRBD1	CASSLDPQGAHDEQFF
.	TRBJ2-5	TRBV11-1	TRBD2	CASSTGTSGQETQYF
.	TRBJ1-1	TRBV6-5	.	CASRSRFAEAFF